These 11 T cell receptor beta chains came from one sample sequenced in a study of PD-1 blockade in classical Hodgkin lymphoma. Some clones are missing from TCRdb's copy, which holds only in-frame ones; the method was immunoSEQ multiplex PCR. The sample lists just over 20,000 clones; about three quarters were seen once. As to time point: cycle 4 day 1 (C4D1), after more than five weeks of nivolumab. With no exception, relapse followed autologous stem cell transplantation in all patients, and brentuximab vedotin exposure varied. This sample comprised peripheral blood mononuclear cells (PBMCs), obtained before the fourth cycle of nivolumab. The receptor set was obtained from a human donor with classical Hodgkin lymphoma.

The chain combines TRBV7-2 with TRBJ2-6, with D uncertain. The CDR3 contains 12 residues. CDR1 SGHTA and CDR2 FQGNSA come from the germline V gene. V lost 5 bases and J lost 4, with 3 bases in between. The CDR3 protein is CASSLGANVLTF. CDR3 bases: TGTGCCAGCAGCCTGGGGGCCAACGTCCTGACTTTC.

The gene calls are TRBV6-1 and TRBJ2-6; 9 bases line up with TRBD1. Losses at the gene ends were 3 bases for V and 2 bases for J; bases not matched to a gene: 5. The germline gives CDR1 MNHNS, CDR2 SASEGT. The CDR3 extends over 17 amino acids. The CDR3 spells CASSDGDRAPGANVLTF. The DNA of the CDR3 is TGTGCCAGCAGTGATGGGGACAGGGCCCCTGGGGCCAACGTCCTGACTTTC.

The chain recombines TRBV5-6 with TRBJ2-6; D remains unclear. CDR1 and CDR2 from the germline V gene are SGHDT and YYEEEE. With 5 bases removed from V and 2 bases from J, the gap between germline ends came to 20 bases. CDR3 length: 18 residues. The CDR3 protein is CASRASSLNPTGANVLTF. In DNA, the CDR3 is TGTGCCAGCAGGGCCAGCAGCTTGAATCCCACTGGGGCCAACGTCCTGACTTTC.

The rearrangement joins TRBV5-1 to TRBJ2-3; TRBD2 matches 11 bases. The CDR3 loop spans 16 amino acids. The junction had 5 bases not matched to a gene; V was cut back by 0 bases and J by 5 bases. The germline V gene encodes CDR1 SGHRS and CDR2 YFSETQ. The DNA of the CDR3 is TGCGCCAGCAGCTTGGGGACTAGCGGGTTGGGAGATACGCAGTATTTT. It specifies CASSLGTSGLGDTQYF.

The CDR3 protein is CASSFRLAGYNEQFF. The CDR3 coding sequence is TGTGCCAGCAGCTTTAGACTAGCGGGCTACAATGAGCAGTTCTTC. The rearrangement uses TRBV9 and TRBJ2-1, with 10 bases aligning to TRBD2. Unmatched junction bases numbered 4, after V lost 4 bases and J lost 3 bases. This CDR3 spans 15 amino acids. Germline V CDR1 and CDR2: SGDLS, YYNGEE. Filled out from reference TRBV9 and TRBJ2-1, the complete variable domain reads DSGVTQTPKHLITATGQRVTLRCSPRSGDLSVYWYQQSLDQGLQFLIQYYNGEERAKGNILERFSAQQFPDLHSELNLSSLELGDSALYFCASSFRLAGYNEQFFGPGTRLTVL.

V and J are TRBV19 and TRBJ1-1; D is uncertain. CDR3 length: 13 amino acids. CDR1 and CDR2 (germline): LNHDA, SQIVND (reference sequence). Trimming cost V 5 bases and J 1 base, with 8 bases left between them. The DNA for the CDR3 is TGTGCCAGTAGTGCCCCATGGAACACTGAAGCTTTCTTT. Its translation: CASSAPWNTEAFF.

This clone was seen just once. V is TRBV7-2 and J is TRBJ2-7; a weak D match, TRBD2 (7 bases). Per the germline V gene, CDR1 is SGHTA and CDR2 is FQGNSA. V gave up 0 bases and J gave up 8 bases, with 8 bases separating them. The length of the CDR3 is 12 residues. CDR3 loop: CASSLAGGQQYF. CDR3 DNA: TGTGCCAGCAGCTTAGCGGGGGGGCAGCAGTACTTC.

V gene TRBV27 combines with J gene TRBJ1-1; D is possibly TRBD1 (6 bases). In germline, CDR1 is MNHEY, CDR2 SMNVEV (reference sequence). V lost 6 bases and J lost 0, with 17 bases in between. The CDR3 contains 16 residues. CDR3 sequence reads: CASRRANGQLNTEAFF. DNA for the CDR3: TGTGCCAGCAGACGAGCCAATGGACAGCTGAACACTGAAGCTTTCTTT.

The chain carries TRBV6-5 and TRBJ2-1, with D tentatively TRBD2 (6 bases). This CDR3 contains 14 residues. Between the trimmed V and J ends, which lost 8 bases and 0 bases, there was a span of 11 bases. Germline loops: CDR1 MNHEY, CDR2 SVGAGI. The CDR3 region is CASSETSSYNEQFF. In DNA form, the CDR3 reads TGTGCCAGCTCCGAGACTAGCTCCTACAATGAGCAGTTCTTC.

J is TRBJ1-1 and V is TRBV27; 8 positions match TRBD1. V shed 3 bases, J shed 4 bases, and the junction held 16 bases outside the gene matches. CDR3 size: 18 residues. CDR1 is MNHEY, CDR2 SMNVEV, per germline (reference sequence). The CDR3 is CASSFWVQGAREGTEAFF. The CDR3 bases are TGTGCCAGCAGTTTTTGGGTCCAGGGGGCAAGGGAGGGCACTGAAGCTTTCTTT.

This sequence joins TRBV6-6 and TRBJ2-7, with 9 bases identical to TRBD1. After removal of 0 bases from V and 2 bases from J, the junction contained 5 bases not matched to a gene. This CDR3 spans 16 amino acids. Germline CDR1 MNHNY, CDR2 SVGAGI (reference sequence). The CDR3 sequence is CASSYSVGQGAYEQYF. CDR3 nucleotides: TGTGCCAGCAGTTACTCGGTGGGACAGGGCGCCTACGAGCAGTACTTC.